The entry below describes one T cell receptor beta chain. This sample is part of a study of Ad26.COV2.S vaccination and SARS-CoV-2 variants. Treatment in this sample: about 20 received Ad26.COV2.S at low or high dose, single or two shots; 5 received placebo; per-sample allocation not given. Collection of samples fell on day 63 after the first vaccine or placebo injection. Sequencing used immunoSEQ multiplex PCR; TCRdb keeps in-frame clones, though not all of them. Among hundreds of thousands of clones listed, more than 80% were seen once. The starting material was peripheral blood, obtained in a trial of Ad26.COV2.S vaccine versus placebo. This clonotype originated in a person aged 18-60 years who received the Ad26.COV2.S COVID-19 vaccine or a placebo.

The CDR3 DNA follows: TGCGCCAGCAGTCAAAGCAGGGGGTCCAACACTGAAGCTTTCTTT. Encoded protein: CASSQSRGSNTEAFF. The chain is built from TRBV23-1 and TRBJ1-1; TRBD1 aligns across 7 bases. TRBV23-1 is an ORF for which the function is uncertain. The CDR3 spans 15 residues. With 2 bases clipped from V and 2 bases from J, the junction kept 5 bases outside the gene matches.